The 12 T cell receptor beta chains below all came from one sample that was sequenced in a study of identical twins. One entry per CDR3 protein, called by TCRdb with MiXCR from the 5' RACE reads. In the table there are hundreds of thousands of distinct CDR3 sequences, 20% to 25% of which are singletons. These same records also appear under a second study, on T cells expressing NK-cell markers.

The sample consisted of CD4+ T cells sorted from blood. The source of these receptors is a woman aged 18 to 35 in good health.

This clonotype was observed a handful of times. J is TRBJ2-5 and V is TRBV5-1, with D unresolved. CDR1 and CDR2 from the germline V gene are SGHRS and YFSETQ. V lost 2 bases and J 5 bases, leaving 7 bases between the germline ends. The CDR3 spans 12 residues. DNA for the CDR3: TGCGCCAGCAGCTTTTCCGAGGAGACCCAGTACTTC. Its translation is CASSFSEETQYF. The variable domain in full, completed from reference TRBV5-1 and TRBJ2-5, reads KAGVTQTPRYLIKTRGQQVTLSCSPISGHRSVSWYQQTPGQGLQFLFEYFSETQRNKGNFPGRFSGRQFSNSRSEMNVSTLELGDSALYLCASSFSEETQYFGPGTRLLVL.

This clonotype was seen only a few times. This rearrangement joins TRBV2 to TRBJ2-3; possibly TRBD2 for D (5 bases). The CDR3 sequence is 15 residues long. Looked up from germline, CDR1 is SNHLY and CDR2 is FYNNEI. V lost 4 bases, J lost 1 base, and 12 bases lay in between. CDR3 protein: CASSGTSGGTDTQYF. In DNA, the CDR3 is TGTGCCAGCAGTGGGACTTCGGGCGGCACAGATACGCAGTATTTT.

This clonotype has just a few counts. The chain joins TRBV5-5 to TRBJ1-3; D unclear. The CDR3 loop spans 15 amino acids. V was trimmed by 6 bases and J by 4 bases, leaving 17 bases between them. In germline, CDR1 is SGHKS, CDR2 YYEKEE (reference sequence). The CDR3 DNA reads as TGTGCCAGCACCAAGGGTCCGGGAGCCGGAAACACCATATATTTT. Translating gives CASTKGPGAGNTIYF.

This clonotype turned up a few times. The chain uses TRBV20-1 and TRBJ2-1; D gene ambiguous. In germline, CDR1 is DFQATT, CDR2 SNEGSKA (reference sequence). V dropped 1 base and J dropped 2 bases, with 12 bases sitting between them. The CDR3 length is 15 residues. The CDR3 nucleotides read TGCAGTGCTAGAGTTTTGGGCCGTACCTACAATGAGCAGTTCTTC. Its protein is CSARVLGRTYNEQFF.

The chain links TRBV24-1 to TRBJ2-1; no firm D call. This CDR3 spans 12 amino acids. Germline V lookup: CDR1 KGHDR, CDR2 SFDVKD. Trimming stripped 4 bases from V and 4 bases from J, with 4 bases between. The CDR3 is CATSETYNEQFF. CDR3 nucleotide sequence: TGTGCCACCAGTGAGACATACAATGAGCAGTTCTTC.

This rearrangement joins TRBV20-1 to TRBJ1-2; 11 nucleotides align to TRBD1. The CDR3 is 15 residues long. J lost 8 bases, V lost 5 bases, and 13 bases had no gene match. The germline V gene encodes CDR1 DFQATT and CDR2 SNEGSKA (reference sequence). The DNA of the CDR3 is TGCAGTGCTCGTCCCGGGACAGGGGGGATGGGAGGCTACACCTTC. It translates to CSARPGTGGMGGYTF.

This chain uses TRBV24-1 with TRBJ2-3; 7 nucleotides agree with TRBD2. From germline, CDR1 is KGHDR and CDR2 SFDVKD. The CDR3 sequence is 15 residues long. The V gene end was trimmed by 4 bases and the J gene end by 1 base; junction bases not matched to a gene: 4. CDR3 loop: CATSDLAEGTDTQYF. CDR3 in DNA: TGTGCCACCAGTGACCTAGCGGAAGGCACAGATACGCAGTATTTT.

The chain combines TRBV20-1 with TRBJ2-3; D unclear. V lost 0 bases, J lost 5 bases, and 12 bases lay in between. This CDR3 spans 14 amino acids. Germline V gives CDR1 DFQATT, CDR2 SNEGSKA (reference sequence). In DNA, the CDR3 is TGCAGTGCTAGAGATCCCTTATCGGGAGATACGCAGTATTTT. It is translated as CSARDPLSGDTQYF.

The chain carries TRBV7-9 and TRBJ2-4; no clear D. Germline values: CDR1 SEHNR, CDR2 FQNEAQ (reference sequence). The CDR3 loop spans 15 amino acids. V lost 0 bases to trimming and J lost 6 bases, with 12 bases between them. CDR3 sequence reads: CASSLAGLGGNIQYF. The CDR3 nucleotides are TGTGCCAGCAGCTTAGCGGGGTTGGGTGGAAACATTCAGTACTTC.

This clonotype was counted a few times. V gene TRBV9 combines with J gene TRBJ2-1, with D possibly TRBD2 on 6 matching bases. The V end was cut by 0 bases, the J end by 2 bases, with 12 bases between. Looked up from germline, CDR1 is SGDLS and CDR2 is YYNGEE. This CDR3 has 16 residues. CDR3 amino acids: CASSVGSGGTYNEQFF. As DNA, the CDR3 is TGTGCCAGCAGCGTAGGGTCCGGGGGTACCTACAATGAGCAGTTCTTC.

On this clonotype: One end of the junction varies from germline; a read error may be responsible. The chain combines TRBV5-6 with TRBJ2-5; D possibly corresponds to TRBD1 (5 bases). The CDR3 contains 14 residues. CDR1 is SGHDT and CDR2 is YYEEEE in the germline V gene. The CDR3 sequence is CAISPGPRWETQYF. For the CDR3, the DNA is TGTGCCATCAGCCCAGGGCCCCGATGGGAGACCCAGTACTTC.

The rearrangement uses TRBV15 and TRBJ2-7, with 9 bases identical to TRBD2. The CDR3 is 14 residues long. The germline gives CDR1 LNHNV, CDR2 YYDKDF (reference sequence). Germline trimming cut 6 bases from V and 3 bases from J; bases unmatched to any gene: 6. The CDR3 nucleotides read TGTGCCACCAGTCAGCGGGAGGCATTCTACGAGCAGTACTTC. Amino acid sequence: CATSQREAFYEQYF.